This passage covers 22 T cell receptor beta chains from one sample sequenced in a study of T cell changes during pregnancy in multiple sclerosis. TCRdb's table, derived via immunoSEQ multiplex PCR, lists solely in-frame clones and lacks some. This table has 75,000 to 95,000 clones, 85% to 95% appearing once. The sample was peripheral blood, taken in the first trimester of pregnancy. These receptors originate from a female donor in good health, enrolled as a control in a pregnancy study.

The chain employs TRBV9 and TRBJ2-2; 8 bases are a match to TRBD2. The germline V gene has CDR1 SGDLS and CDR2 YYNGEE. V shed 4 bases and J 6 bases; nucleotides not matched to a gene: 8. CDR3 length: 15 amino acids. The CDR3 sequence is CASSSLRGGAGELFF. The CDR3 nucleotides read TGTGCCAGCAGCTCGCTACGGGGGGGGGCCGGGGAGCTGTTTTTT. Using reference TRBV9 and TRBJ2-2 for the parts outside the CDR3, the full variable domain is DSGVTQTPKHLITATGQRVTLRCSPRSGDLSVYWYQQSLDQGLQFLIQYYNGEERAKGNILERFSAQQFPDLHSELNLSSLELGDSALYFCASSSLRGGAGELFFGEGSRLTVL.

This chain links TRBV6-5 with TRBJ1-1; 8 bases align to TRBD1. Trimming cost V 4 bases and J 5 bases; bases outside gene matches: 12. There are 16 residues in the CDR3. Germline V lookup: CDR1 MNHEY, CDR2 SVGAGI. As DNA, the CDR3 is TGTGCCAGCAGTTCGGCCGAGAGGACAGGGCGTACTGAAGCTTTCTTT. It yields the protein CASSSAERTGRTEAFF.

Here the CDR3 DNA reads TGTGCCAGCAGTTTGGGGCCGATATACGAGCAGTACTTC. It translates to CASSLGPIYEQYF. V usage is TRBV27 and J usage is TRBJ2-7, with D possibly being TRBD1 (5 bases). CDR1 is MNHEY, CDR2 SMNVEV, per germline (reference sequence). Trimming left V 3 bases short and J 4 bases short, with 10 bases between. The CDR3 is 13 residues long.

The gene calls are TRBV18 and TRBJ1-1, with 12 bases matching TRBD1. V gave up 3 bases and J gave up 5 bases; unmatched junction bases: 10. The CDR3 runs 17 residues. CDR1 is KGHSH, CDR2 LQKENI, per germline. The DNA for the CDR3 is TGTGCCAGCTCACCTCGGCCGGGACAGGGGGCGCGGACTGAAGCTTTCTTT. It codes for CASSPRPGQGARTEAFF.

V and J are TRBV5-4 and TRBJ2-7; 8 bases agree with TRBD2. This CDR3 contains 14 residues. Germline assignment: CDR1 SGHNT and CDR2 YYREEE (reference sequence). V lost 3 bases and J lost 2; bases outside the gene matches: 4. The CDR3 DNA reads TGTGCCAGCAGCTCTCGGGGGGGAACCTACGAGCAGTACTTC. It yields the protein CASSSRGGTYEQYF.

The chain combines TRBV6-1 with TRBJ1-1; a weak D match, TRBD1 (6 bases). The CDR3 extends over 13 amino acids. Trimming stripped 5 bases from V and 4 bases from J, with 11 bases between. The germline V gene has CDR1 MNHNS and CDR2 SASEGT. CDR3: CASSPTGSTEAFF. The CDR3 DNA follows: TGTGCCAGCAGTCCCACAGGGAGCACTGAAGCTTTCTTT.

The chain links TRBV19 to TRBJ2-7; D possibly corresponds to TRBD2 (5 bases). The CDR3 sequence is 12 residues long. Germline-derived CDR1 and CDR2 are LNHDA and SQIVND (reference sequence). V lost 2 bases and J 5 bases, leaving 7 bases between the germline ends. DNA of the CDR3: TGTGCCAGTAGTATATCCGGGAACGAGCAGTACTTC. Its protein product is CASSISGNEQYF.

This clone was seen once. The chain carries TRBV9 and TRBJ2-3, with D possibly matching TRBD2 (6 bases). The CDR3 has 14 residues. Trimming pared 3 bases from V and 6 bases from J, leaving 14 bases between. The germline gives CDR1 SGDLS, CDR2 YYNGEE. CDR3 in amino acids: CASSARAGLDTQYF. CDR3 DNA sequence: TGTGCCAGCAGCGCTAGGGCGGGGCTTGATACGCAGTATTTT.

Remarks on this clone: A read error may produce the germline difference seen at one junction end. The V call is TRBV4-1, the J call TRBJ2-2; perhaps TRBD1 as D (7 bases). The CDR3 has 17 amino acids. Germline CDR1 is MGHRA and CDR2 is YSYEKL. The CDR3 sequence: CASSQGGTAEYTGELFF. The CDR3 DNA reads TGCGCCAGCAGTCAAGGGGGGACAGCAGAATACACCGGGGAGCTGTTTTTT.

The rearrangement uses TRBV4-1 and TRBJ1-1; possible D gene TRBD1, 6 bases. The V end was cut by 4 bases, the J end by 5 bases, with 14 bases between. The germline V gene encodes CDR1 MGHRA and CDR2 YSYEKL. The CDR3 consists of 14 residues. The CDR3 is CASSRPGGGTEAFF. The CDR3 DNA reads as TGCGCCAGCAGCCGGCCGGGAGGGGGGACTGAAGCTTTCTTT.

The chain carries TRBV14 and TRBJ1-5; no clear D gene. The CDR3 extends over 13 amino acids. Germline CDR1 reads SGHDN; CDR2 reads FVKESK. V was shortened by 0 bases and J by 6 bases, with 6 bases between the two germline ends. The CDR3 DNA follows: TGTGCCAGCAGCCAAGATCGAGGTCAGCCCCAGCATTTT. Translated: CASSQDRGQPQHF.

The rearrangement uses TRBV7-8 and TRBJ1-2; TRBD1 agrees at 12 bases. Germline CDR1 SGHVS, CDR2 FQNEAQ. The CDR3 covers 17 residues. After removal of 5 bases from V and 0 bases from J, the junction contained 7 bases not matched to a gene. The CDR3 spells CASSPGQGAEANYGYTF. The CDR3 nucleotides read TGTGCCAGCAGCCCGGGACAGGGGGCAGAAGCTAACTATGGCTACACCTTC. The variable domain in full, completed from reference TRBV7-8 and TRBJ1-2, reads GAGVSQSPRYKVAKRGQDVALRCDPISGHVSLFWYQQALGQGPEFLTYFQNEAQLDKSGLPSDRFFAERPEGSVSTLKIQRTQQEDSAVYLCASSPGQGAEANYGYTFGSGTRLTVV.

The chain is built from TRBV11-2 and TRBJ2-1; weak D call: TRBD2 (6 bases). The germline V and J ends were trimmed by 2 bases and 3 bases, with 11 bases remaining between them. The CDR3 loop spans 15 amino acids. Germline V CDR1 and CDR2: SGHAT, FQNNGV. The CDR3 coding sequence is TGTGCCAGCAGCTTAACGGGGGTTCACTACAATGAGCAGTTCTTC. Residues: CASSLTGVHYNEQFF. Supplemented by reference TRBV11-2 and TRBJ2-1, the full variable domain reads EAGVAQSPRYKIIEKRQSVAFWCNPISGHATLYWYQQILGQGPKLLIQFQNNGVVDDSQLPKDRFSAERLKGVDSTLKIQPAKLEDSAVYLCASSLTGVHYNEQFFGPGTRLTVL.

The chain has TRBV6-1 and TRBJ2-3, with D perhaps TRBD2 (6 bases). Germline lookup yields CDR1 MNHNS and CDR2 SASEGT. The CDR3 covers 15 residues. The V end was cut by 2 bases, the J end by 4 bases, with 13 bases between. The CDR3 DNA reads as TGTGCCAGCAGTGAACCAGGGACTGTGGCAGATACGCAGTATTTT. This encodes CASSEPGTVADTQYF.

The rearrangement links TRBV4-1 to TRBJ1-1, with 9 nucleotides matching TRBD1. CDR3 length: 12 amino acids. J gave up 11 bases and V 1 base, and 2 bases lay outside the gene matches. Germline V gives CDR1 MGHRA, CDR2 YSYEKL. In DNA form, the CDR3 reads TGCGCCAGCAGCCAAGGGGACAGGGAGGCTTTCTTT. Translation: CASSQGDREAFF.

The rearrangement joins TRBV28 to TRBJ1-1, with D unresolved. CDR1 and CDR2 from the germline V gene are MDHEN and SYDVKM. This CDR3 spans 14 amino acids. Trimming cost V 2 bases and J 6 bases, with 13 bases left between them. Here the CDR3 reads CASSLQAPYAEAFF. The DNA for the CDR3 is TGTGCCAGCAGTTTACAGGCTCCATACGCTGAAGCTTTCTTT.

The chain employs TRBV15 and TRBJ1-4, with 8 bases identical to TRBD1. Trimming took 8 bases from V and 2 from J; bases not matched to a gene: 7. The CDR3 totals 15 residues. Germline values: CDR1 LNHNV, CDR2 YYDKDF (reference sequence). DNA of the CDR3: TGTGCCACCGGAGACAGGGGAGCGACTAATGAAAAACTGTTTTTT. Translated: CATGDRGATNEKLFF.

This chain joins TRBV11-2 and TRBJ2-7; no firm D call. This CDR3 contains 14 residues. CDR1 and CDR2 (germline): SGHAT, FQNNGV. V was cut by 2 bases and J by 4 bases, with 12 bases left in between. This chain's CDR3 is CASSLPLGVYEQYF. The CDR3, as DNA: TGTGCCAGCAGCTTACCTCTCGGTGTATACGAGCAGTACTTC.

The chain uses TRBV27 and TRBJ1-5; 7 nucleotides line up with TRBD1. Germline CDR1 MNHEY, CDR2 SMNVEV (reference sequence). V trimming: 5 bases; J trimming: 2 bases; junction bases outside the gene matches: 9. The CDR3 consists of 16 residues. The CDR3 spells CASSRATGVRNQPQHF. The CDR3 region has the DNA TGTGCCAGCAGTAGGGCCACAGGGGTCCGCAATCAGCCCCAGCATTTT.

The J gene is TRBJ2-7, the V gene TRBV7-3; weak D call: TRBD1 (7 bases). The germline V and J ends were trimmed by 2 bases and 4 bases, with 18 bases remaining between them. Per the germline V gene, CDR1 is SGHTA and CDR2 is FQGTGA. The CDR3 covers 16 residues. The CDR3 sequence is CASSLSVQGGDYEQYF. The CDR3 nucleotides are TGTGCCAGCAGCTTATCGGTGCAGGGGGGCGATTACGAGCAGTACTTC.

The table lists this clone with a count of one. This sequence joins TRBV7-8 and TRBJ2-7, with D maybe TRBD1 (5 bases). Trimming took 8 bases from V and 6 from J, leaving 20 bases between them. Looked up from germline, CDR1 is SGHVS and CDR2 is FQNEAQ. CDR3 length: 14 residues. CDR3 protein: CASGAPDRLGEQYF. The CDR3 DNA reads as TGTGCCAGCGGGGCCCCGGACCGACTGGGCGAGCAGTACTTC.

The rearrangement links TRBV7-8 to TRBJ1-1; a possible D gene is TRBD1 (5 bases). The V and J ends lost 7 bases and 6 bases respectively, with 15 bases between them. The germline V gene has CDR1 SGHVS and CDR2 FQNEAQ. The CDR3 has 13 amino acids. CDR3 sequence (DNA): TGTGCCAGCACCCCCAAGGGACTCGCTGAAGCTTTCTTT. Protein: CASTPKGLAEAFF. The whole variable domain, filled in from reference TRBV7-8 and TRBJ1-1, reads GAGVSQSPRYKVAKRGQDVALRCDPISGHVSLFWYQQALGQGPEFLTYFQNEAQLDKSGLPSDRFFAERPEGSVSTLKIQRTQQEDSAVYLCASTPKGLAEAFFGQGTRLTVV.